This TCR beta chain was identified in a study of shared T cell receptors in the human thymus (dated by TCRdb to about 2021). For context, the study as a whole: The study investigated the way shared, self-reactive T-cell receptor alpha chains are produced in the human thymus.

As for this clone: Its antigen has not been determined. No base quality information exists; no much larger clone differs at one position.

V lost 0 bases and J lost 3 bases; the stretch between them is 14 bases long. The CDR3 goes from the cysteine to the phenylalanine over 15 residues. The CDR3 DNA has 45 bases and is translated from base 1. According to the germline V gene, CDR1 reads SQVTM and CDR2 reads ANQGSEA. The library was built by means of the immunoSEQ multiplex PCR assay. The immuneACCESS repertoire file appears here via TCRdb, limited to in-frame rearrangements. These files lack a portion of the clones; in checked studies, under half of the deficit traces to unresolved V genes, and the cause of the others is not known. The sample profile shows hundreds of thousands of clones; 70% to 90% of them were found once. The ten largest clones capture more than 0.01% of the sample. The same specimen was also included in a second study, on human thymus T cells. In that second paper, the authors write: Donors were immunologically healthy infants undergoing open corrective cardiac surgery for congenital heart defects in Finland. Thymus tissue was collected as surgical resects that were removed during corrective cardiac surgery. Both the thymic and the peripheral blood repertoires appeared to show biased V and J gene segment usage. The related research found that thymic TCR repertoires overlapped highly between unrelated individuals. The study characterized TCR alpha and beta repertoires from eight infant thymus samples and a few related peripheral blood samples. Donor ages ranged from roughly 6 to 250 days, and the cohort comprised about six male and a couple of female infants. Thymocytes were freed from the tissue by mechanical means and kept at -70 degrees C as pellets of roughly 8.5-31 million cells. Genomic DNA was extracted from frozen cell pellets with a QIAsymphony instrument. TCRB and TCRAD loci were amplified from a standardized quantity of quality-controlled genomic DNA using the immunoSEQ multiplex PCR assay. The V(D)J region was spanned by amplicons of a length sufficient to cover the CDR3 and to identify V and J genes. The amplicons were sequenced on an Illumina platform via the commercial immunoSEQ service. Corrections for primer bias and sequencing errors followed previously described methods, while TCRAD and TCRB definitions were based on the IMGT database. The repertoires were analysed using immunoSEQ Analyzer 3.0 and VDJTools for basic statistics, V/J segment usage, diversity estimates, rarefaction and pairwise overlap. Diversity was estimated using the Chao1, ChaoE, Efron-Thisted, Shannon and inverse Simpson indices, and was also estimated on datasets down-sampled to the size of the smallest sample. Repertoire overlap used strict matching of CDR3 nucleotide sequence, V gene and J gene, with Jaccard-based multidimensional scaling clustering. Thymus samples yielded on average roughly 800,000 unique TCRB clonotypes, compared with around 79,000 from blood samples.

The sequencing sample was made of thymocytes. This clonotype was obtained from a girl under three years old with a congenital heart defect. Donor details come from another sample of the same person, matched by shared clones. The V and J genes are TRBV29-1 and TRBJ1-1; the D gene is perhaps TRBD1, on 6 matching bases. The CDR3 reads CSVEDKGGRDTEAFF. The DNA sequence is given as TGCAGCGTTGAAGATAAAGGGGGGAGGGACACTGAAGCTTTCTTT.